Listed below are T cell receptor beta chains from one sample, sequenced in a study of T-cell reconstitution after alpha-beta-depleted transplantation in children. TCRdb redid the calling of the PCR reads with MiXCR, one entry per CDR3 protein. The data show under 450,000 distinct CDR3 sequences, 15% to 20% seen once. Here the sequenced sample was PBMCs, mostly from graft donor cells, taken 360 days after TCRalphabeta/CD19-depleted stem cell transplant. The receptors here all came from a boy younger than two who had a stem cell transplant for Wiskott-Aldrich syndrome, so the T cells may come from the graft donor. Both conserved end residues are part of each CDR3. The D gene is left open where the match is weak. Clone size is shown for a subset of rows, as once, few, many or a class of expanded clone.

cdr3_nt	cdr3_aa	clone_size	d_call	v_call	j_call
TGTGCCATCAGTGAGTACGGGGTCACCATCTACGAGCAGTACTTC	CAISEYGVTIYEQYF	-	-	TRBV10-3	TRBJ2-7
TGTGCCAGCAGTGTCAGCGGGAATACGTCCTACGAGCAGTACTTC	CASSVSGNTSYEQYF	-	TRBD2	TRBV12-3/TRBV12-4	TRBJ2-7
TGTGCCAGCAGTTACCTTCATACAGGGGGCAATCGGAATGAGCAGTTCTTC	CASSYLHTGGNRNEQFF	few	TRBD1	TRBV28	TRBJ2-1
TGCAGTGCAAGACAGACCCCTCGCACAGATACGCAGTATTTT	CSARQTPRTDTQYF	few	-	TRBV20-1	TRBJ2-3
TGTGCCAGCAGCTCCCTCATTCTCTCCTACGAGCAGTACTTC	CASSSLILSYEQYF	few	-	TRBV11-2	TRBJ2-7
TGTGCCAGCAGCCCTCCGCCGGGGAGAACCGGGGAGCTGTTTTTT	CASSPPPGRTGELFF	many	-	TRBV7-9	TRBJ2-2
TGTGCCAGCAGCCAAGGTTATAGCGTGACCTACGAGCAGTACTTC	CASSQGYSVTYEQYF	-	-	TRBV3-1	TRBJ2-7
TGTGCCAGCAGCTTTTACATGGTGGACCAAGAGACCCAGTACTTC	CASSFYMVDQETQYF	-	-	TRBV7-8	TRBJ2-5
TGCGCCAGCAGCCGGGACAGCGTCGACAATGAGCAGTTCTTC	CASSRDSVDNEQFF	-	TRBD1	TRBV5-1	TRBJ2-1
TGCGCCAGTGCCCCCGGGTTCTCCTACGAGCAGTACTTC	CASAPGFSYEQYF	-	-	TRBV5-1	TRBJ2-7
TGTGCCAGCAATCTCCGAGGGGCCACCGGGGAGCTGTTTTTT	CASNLRGATGELFF	-	-	TRBV2	TRBJ2-2
TGTGCCAGTAGTATACTAGCCTCATACAATGAGCAGTTCTTC	CASSILASYNEQFF	few	-	TRBV19	TRBJ2-1